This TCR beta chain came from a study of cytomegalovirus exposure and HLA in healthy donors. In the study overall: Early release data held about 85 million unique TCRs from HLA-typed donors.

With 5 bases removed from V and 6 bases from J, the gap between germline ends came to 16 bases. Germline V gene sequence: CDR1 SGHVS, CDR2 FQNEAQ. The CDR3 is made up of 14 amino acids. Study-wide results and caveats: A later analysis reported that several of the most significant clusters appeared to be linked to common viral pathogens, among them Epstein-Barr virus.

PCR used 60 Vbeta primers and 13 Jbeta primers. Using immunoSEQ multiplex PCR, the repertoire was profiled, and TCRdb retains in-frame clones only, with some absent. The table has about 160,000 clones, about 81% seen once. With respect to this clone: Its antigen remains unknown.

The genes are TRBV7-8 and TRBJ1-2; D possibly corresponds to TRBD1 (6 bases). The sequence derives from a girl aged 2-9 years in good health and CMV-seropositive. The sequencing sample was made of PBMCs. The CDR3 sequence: CASSRDRIFDGYTF. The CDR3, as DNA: TGTGCCAGCAGCAGAGACAGGATTTTCGATGGCTACACCTTC.